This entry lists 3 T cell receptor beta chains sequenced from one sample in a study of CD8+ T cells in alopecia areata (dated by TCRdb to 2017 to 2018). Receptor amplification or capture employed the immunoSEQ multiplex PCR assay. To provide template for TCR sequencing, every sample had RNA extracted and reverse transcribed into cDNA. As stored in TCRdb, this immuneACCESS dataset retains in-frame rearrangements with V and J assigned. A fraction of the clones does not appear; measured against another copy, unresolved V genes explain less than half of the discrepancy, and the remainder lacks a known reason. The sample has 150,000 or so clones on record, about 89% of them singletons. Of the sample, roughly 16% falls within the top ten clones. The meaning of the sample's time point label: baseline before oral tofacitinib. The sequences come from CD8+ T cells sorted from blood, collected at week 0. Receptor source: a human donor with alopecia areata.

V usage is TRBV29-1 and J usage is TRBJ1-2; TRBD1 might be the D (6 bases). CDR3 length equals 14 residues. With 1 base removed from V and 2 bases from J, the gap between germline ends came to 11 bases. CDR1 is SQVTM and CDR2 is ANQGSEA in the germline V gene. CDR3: CSVEVPGENYGYTF. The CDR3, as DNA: TGCAGCGTTGAAGTCCCAGGGGAGAACTATGGCTACACCTTC.

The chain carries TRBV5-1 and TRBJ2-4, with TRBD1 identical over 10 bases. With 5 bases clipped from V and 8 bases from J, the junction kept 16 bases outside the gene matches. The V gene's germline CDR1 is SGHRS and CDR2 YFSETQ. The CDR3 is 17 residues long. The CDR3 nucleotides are TGCGCCAGCAGTCAACCGGGACAGGGGTCTGTCGGCGACATTCAGTACTTC. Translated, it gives CASSQPGQGSVGDIQYF.

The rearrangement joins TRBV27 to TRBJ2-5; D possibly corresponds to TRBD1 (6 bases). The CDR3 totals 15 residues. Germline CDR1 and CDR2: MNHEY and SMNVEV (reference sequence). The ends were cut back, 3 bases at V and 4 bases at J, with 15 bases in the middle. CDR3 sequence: CASSFTGPVVETQYF. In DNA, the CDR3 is TGTGCCAGCAGTTTCACAGGGCCTGTAGTAGAGACCCAGTACTTC.